This T cell receptor beta chain originates from a study of early T cells in non-severe SARS-CoV-2 infection (dated by TCRdb to the early 2020s). Describing the broader study: Because TCR sequencing relied on bulk RNA taken from unsorted whole blood, pairing of alpha and beta chains was not possible. General study outcomes and caveats: VDJdb matching was skewed toward anti-spike CD8 responses and likely underestimated virus-specific expansions by missing private and CD4 specificities.

Set within a cohort of healthcare workers in London, UK, this nested case-control study involved weekly PCR testing of nasopharyngeal swabs along with blood sampling. Healthcare workers were enrolled in the week of the UK lockdown, from 23 to 31 March 2020, and were followed every week for up to about 15 weeks. The sample holds many counts of this clonotype. Its cognate antigen has yet to be identified. One base away there is no much larger clone; base qualities are not given. CDR1 and CDR2 are drawn from the germline V gene (reference sequence): SEHNR, FQNEAQ. V is clipped by 2 bases and J by 2 bases, and the sequence between their germline boundaries is 12 bases long. Its CDR3 holds 15 amino acids, cysteine through phenylalanine. The retained sequence is limited to the CDR3, 45 bases, with the frame set at the first base. Library preparation used 5' RACE. The instrument given in TCRdb is NextSeq 500. The TCR library protocol attached unique molecular identifiers to individual cDNA molecules to correct for sequencing error and PCR bias. TCR alpha and beta chains were both sequenced, and the abundances of alpha and beta sequences in each sample were closely correlated with each other. The authors' pipeline ran thus. V gene, J gene and CDR3 annotation of TCR sequences was performed with Decombinator V4. TCRs were defined as expanded if a significant change between any two time points was detected under a Poisson model with p below 0.0001. Abundances of TCRs were expressed as counts per million after normalisation to the total number of TCRs sequenced in each sample. TRAV1-2 paired with TRAJ12, TRAJ20 or TRAJ33 defined MAIT TCRs, while TRAV10 paired with TRAJ18 defined iNKT TCRs. VDJdb, accessed 1 November 2021, was searched for CMV, EBV and SARS-CoV-2 annotated TCRs, excluding TCRs annotated for multiple antigens. The public sequencing data were trimmed at Q25 with fastp and processed into clonotypes with MiXCR by TCRdb, which kept only in-frame beta chains. Every entry covers one CDR3 protein and lists the most common genes and DNA from its rows. These V and J calls are TCRdb output, not the study's own analysis. In this sample the table shows over 50,000 distinct CDR3 sequences, approximately 12% of which occur a single time. The ten largest clonotypes hold 2.9% of the sample.

Sequenced: whole blood. Recombination connected TRBV7-9 to TRBJ2-5; the D region possibly corresponds to TRBD2 (6 bases align). The source is an adult who was a healthcare worker with PCR-confirmed SARS-CoV-2 infection or an uninfected control (not recorded which). This receptor has the CDR3 CASSLMAGFQETQYF. Here is the DNA: TGTGCCAGCAGCTTAATGGCGGGGTTTCAAGAGACCCAGTACTTC.